Following are 22 T cell receptor beta chains from one sample sequenced in a study of blood T cell repertoires in COVID-19. The table came from immunoSEQ multiplex PCR; TCRdb's copy has only in-frame clones and leaves some out. The table records 200,000 to 250,000 clones, 83% of them present only once. Sequencing was performed on peripheral blood. These receptors originate from a woman aged 45-65 years with acute or convalescent COVID-19.

This sequence joins TRBV2 and TRBJ1-2; 7 nucleotides line up with TRBD1. Trimming cost V 8 bases and J 2 bases; bases outside gene matches: 5. Germline values: CDR1 SNHLY, CDR2 FYNNEI. CDR3 length equals 13 residues. The chain's CDR3 is CASLDRNNYGYTF. CDR3 nucleotides: TGTGCCAGCTTGGACAGGAACAACTATGGCTACACCTTC.

V usage is TRBV4-3 and J usage is TRBJ2-3; 7 nucleotides align to TRBD1. V trimming: 0 bases; J trimming: 1 base; junction bases outside the gene matches: 7. There are 17 residues in the CDR3. Germline loops: CDR1 LGHNA, CDR2 YSLEER. The chain's CDR3 is CASSQERWTGGTDTQYF. CDR3 DNA: TGCGCCAGCAGCCAAGAGAGGTGGACAGGTGGCACAGATACGCAGTATTTT.

The rearrangement joins TRBV19 to TRBJ2-7, with D uncertain. V gave up 3 bases and J gave up 0 bases, with 12 bases separating them. CDR3 length: 15 amino acids. The V gene's germline CDR1 is LNHDA and CDR2 SQIVND (reference sequence). The CDR3 reads CASSIYPGFSYEQYF. CDR3 in DNA: TGTGCCAGTAGTATCTATCCAGGATTCTCCTACGAGCAGTACTTC.

The chain recombines TRBV6-5 with TRBJ1-5; perhaps TRBD1 as D (5 bases). This CDR3 spans 13 amino acids. Germline V gene sequence: CDR1 MNHEY, CDR2 SVGAGI. V lost 8 bases and J 2 bases, leaving 10 bases between the germline ends. The CDR3 loop is CASDDRGNQPQHF. The DNA of the CDR3 is TGTGCCAGCGATGACAGAGGCAATCAGCCCCAGCATTTT.

The chain employs TRBV6-1 and TRBJ1-2, with D unclear. Trimming removed 0 bases from V and 6 bases from J, with 11 bases in between. CDR3 size: 14 residues. Germline-derived CDR1 and CDR2 are MNHNS and SASEGT. The CDR3 coding sequence is TGTGCCAGCAGTGAAGCGGGCTGGCCCAATGGCTACACCTTC. Protein sequence: CASSEAGWPNGYTF.

In nucleotides, the CDR3 is TGTGCCAGCAGCTTAATGGCAGGGGATCCCTACGAGCAGTACTTC. It yields the protein CASSLMAGDPYEQYF. The chain couples TRBV7-2 to TRBJ2-7; TRBD1 might be the D (6 bases). V lost 2 bases and J lost 2, with 13 bases in between. The CDR3 loop spans 15 amino acids. Germline V lookup: CDR1 SGHTA, CDR2 FQGNSA.

This chain uses TRBV19 with TRBJ2-5, with D perhaps TRBD2 (5 bases). V shed 6 bases and J shed 2 bases, with 16 bases lying between them. CDR1 LNHDA and CDR2 SQIVND come from the germline V gene (reference sequence). The CDR3 sequence is 15 residues long. CDR3 in amino acids: CASRMDGVGQETQYF. The DNA of the CDR3 is TGTGCCAGTAGAATGGACGGGGTAGGTCAAGAGACCCAGTACTTC. The full variable domain, its missing parts supplied by reference TRBV19 and TRBJ2-5, is DGGITQSPKYLFRKEGQNVTLSCEQNLNHDAMYWYRQDPGQGLRLIYYSQIVNDFQKGDIAEGYSVSREKKESFPLTVTSAQKNPTAFYLCASRMDGVGQETQYFGPGTRLLVL.

This chain links TRBV2 with TRBJ2-1, with 9 bases that match TRBD2. Per germline, CDR1 SNHLY and CDR2 FYNNEI. CDR3 size: 15 residues. Trimming cost V 4 bases and J 11 bases; bases outside gene matches: 12. In nucleotides, the CDR3 is TGTGCCAGCAGTGCGGTTAGCGGGGGCACGAGGCAGCAGTTCTTC. Its protein is CASSAVSGGTRQQFF.

The J gene is TRBJ2-2, the V gene TRBV7-9; the match to TRBD2 covers 14 bases. In germline, CDR1 is SEHNR, CDR2 FQNEAQ (reference sequence). The CDR3 has 16 amino acids. V trimming: 3 bases; J trimming: 4 bases; junction bases outside the gene matches: 1. The CDR3 is CASSLGTSGSTGELFF. CDR3 nucleotides: TGTGCCAGCAGCTTGGGGACTAGCGGGAGCACCGGGGAGCTGTTTTTT.

The V call is TRBV12-3 or TRBV12-4, the J call TRBJ1-1; no reliable D call. CDR3 length equals 13 residues. Between the trimmed V and J ends, which lost 6 bases and 0 bases, there was a span of 8 bases. For the CDR3, the DNA is TGTGCCAGCAGCCTACTGCTGAACACTGAAGCTTTCTTT. Encoded protein: CASSLLLNTEAFF.

The V call is TRBV14, the J call TRBJ1-2; 10 nucleotides align to TRBD1. V lost 3 bases and J lost 1; bases outside the gene matches: 5. The CDR3 is 16 residues long. CDR1 is SGHDN, CDR2 FVKESK, per germline. CDR3 nucleotides: TGTGCCAGCAGCCAGTGGGACAGGGGCGATAACTATGGCTACACCTTC. Amino acid sequence: CASSQWDRGDNYGYTF.

The J gene is TRBJ2-1, the V gene TRBV7-2, with TRBD2 as a possible D gene (5 bases). Germline CDR1 is SGHTA and CDR2 is FQGNSA. Trimming removed 0 bases at V and 7 bases at J, with 13 bases between. The CDR3 runs to 15 residues. Here the CDR3 reads CASSLALDFYNEQFF. The CDR3, as DNA: TGTGCCAGCAGCTTAGCGCTGGACTTCTATAATGAGCAGTTCTTC.

This chain connects TRBV5-1 to TRBJ2-2; 8 nucleotides agree with TRBD1. Germline loops: CDR1 SGHRS, CDR2 YFSETQ. The ends lost 2 bases at V and 5 bases at J; junction bases unmatched: 11. The CDR3 covers 17 residues. The CDR3 nucleotides read TGCGCCAGCAGCTTTAGCCCAGGGGGCGCAGGAACCGGGGAGCTGTTTTTT. Protein sequence: CASSFSPGGAGTGELFF.

The rearrangement joins TRBV14 to TRBJ2-3; tentative D call: TRBD2 (5 bases). Trimming shortened V by 0 bases and J by 8 bases, and 9 bases separated the two germline ends. The CDR3 covers 13 residues. CDR1 is SGHDN and CDR2 is FVKESK in the germline V gene. CDR3 region: CASSQDLEGTQYF. The CDR3, as DNA: TGTGCCAGCAGCCAAGATCTTGAGGGTACGCAGTATTTT. Looking up the rest from reference TRBV14 and TRBJ2-3 gives the full variable domain: EAGVTQFPSHSVIEKGQTVTLRCDPISGHDNLYWYRRVMGKEIKFLLHFVKESKQDESGMPNNRFLAERTGGTYSTLKVQPAELEDSGVYFCASSQDLEGTQYFGPGTRLTVL.

V usage is TRBV5-4 and J usage is TRBJ1-3; no reliable D call. Trimming removed 4 bases from V and 2 bases from J, with 13 bases in between. The germline V gene has CDR1 SGHNT and CDR2 YYREEE (reference sequence). The CDR3 sequence is 15 residues long. The CDR3 nucleotides read TGTGCCAGCAGCGTTGACGGGGTCCCTGGAAACACCATATATTTT. Its protein product is CASSVDGVPGNTIYF.

The gene calls are TRBV4-2 and TRBJ2-3; TRBD2 agrees at 10 bases. The V segment lost 4 bases and the J segment 1 base; nucleotides outside the gene matches: 5. The CDR3 loop spans 16 amino acids. Germline lookup yields CDR1 LGHNA and CDR2 YNFKEQ. Here the CDR3 DNA reads TGTGCCAGCAGCCTCGAGCGGGGGGGCCGCACAGATACGCAGTATTTT. It codes for CASSLERGGRTDTQYF.

Only one count was recorded for this clone. The V gene is TRBV4-3, the J gene TRBJ2-1; 9 bases match TRBD2. V lost 0 bases, J lost 7 bases, and 10 bases stayed unmatched. This CDR3 contains 17 residues. Germline V gene data show CDR1 as LGHNA and CDR2 as YSLEER. CDR3 region: CASSQDRWAGGSNEQFF. The CDR3 DNA reads as TGCGCCAGCAGCCAAGATAGATGGGCGGGGGGGAGTAATGAGCAGTTCTTC.

The genes are TRBV19 and TRBJ2-1; TRBD2 matches at 13 bases. V was clipped by 7 bases and J by 6 bases; unmatched bases: 9. The CDR3 is 16 residues long. Germline CDR1 reads LNHDA; CDR2 reads SQIVND (reference sequence). CDR3 in amino acids: CASTSRTSGGSNEQFF. Written as DNA, the CDR3 is TGTGCCAGTACTTCCAGGACTAGCGGGGGTAGCAATGAGCAGTTCTTC.

This clone was observed a single time. Different DNA sequences within this sample yield the same CDR3. The rearrangement joins TRBV5-4 to TRBJ2-1, with 7 bases lining up with TRBD2. Trimming removed 2 bases from V and 0 bases from J; junction bases left unmatched: 5. Germline V gives CDR1 SGHNT, CDR2 YYREEE (reference sequence). The CDR3 is 16 residues long. CDR3 coding DNA: TGTGCCAGCAGCTTAGGCGGCGGGAGCTCCTACAATGAGCAGTTCTTC. This encodes CASSLGGGSSYNEQFF. The full variable domain, in which reference TRBV5-4 and TRBJ2-1 provide the parts outside the CDR3, is ETGVTQSPTHLIKTRGQQVTLRCSSQSGHNTVSWYQQALGQGPQFIFQYYREEENGRGNFPPRFSGLQFPNYSSELNVNALELDDSALYLCASSLGGGSSYNEQFFGPGTRLTVL.

This chain uses TRBV19 with TRBJ2-4; a possible D gene is TRBD2 (6 bases). The V gene's germline CDR1 is LNHDA and CDR2 SQIVND (reference sequence). The germline V and J ends were trimmed by 2 bases and 0 bases, with 17 bases remaining between them. This CDR3 has 18 amino acids. CDR3 DNA sequence: TGTGCCAGTAGTATAAGTGGGGTTAGCGGATTAGCCAAAAACATTCAGTACTTC. Protein: CASSISGVSGLAKNIQYF.

The chain employs TRBV9 and TRBJ2-3; D ambiguous. Germline V gene sequence: CDR1 SGDLS, CDR2 YYNGEE. Trimming took 3 bases from V and 6 from J, leaving 11 bases between them. The CDR3 runs 13 residues. DNA for the CDR3: TGTGCCAGCAGCGCCGAGGTCTTGGATACGCAGTATTTT. Protein product: CASSAEVLDTQYF.

V and J are TRBV28 and TRBJ1-5; D unclear. The CDR3 is 14 residues long. The V gene's germline CDR1 is MDHEN and CDR2 SYDVKM. V shed 5 bases and J shed 6 bases, with 14 bases lying between them. The CDR3 DNA is TGTGCCAGCAGTCCACCTGGGTCGGGTCAGCCCCAGCATTTT. Amino acids: CASSPPGSGQPQHF.